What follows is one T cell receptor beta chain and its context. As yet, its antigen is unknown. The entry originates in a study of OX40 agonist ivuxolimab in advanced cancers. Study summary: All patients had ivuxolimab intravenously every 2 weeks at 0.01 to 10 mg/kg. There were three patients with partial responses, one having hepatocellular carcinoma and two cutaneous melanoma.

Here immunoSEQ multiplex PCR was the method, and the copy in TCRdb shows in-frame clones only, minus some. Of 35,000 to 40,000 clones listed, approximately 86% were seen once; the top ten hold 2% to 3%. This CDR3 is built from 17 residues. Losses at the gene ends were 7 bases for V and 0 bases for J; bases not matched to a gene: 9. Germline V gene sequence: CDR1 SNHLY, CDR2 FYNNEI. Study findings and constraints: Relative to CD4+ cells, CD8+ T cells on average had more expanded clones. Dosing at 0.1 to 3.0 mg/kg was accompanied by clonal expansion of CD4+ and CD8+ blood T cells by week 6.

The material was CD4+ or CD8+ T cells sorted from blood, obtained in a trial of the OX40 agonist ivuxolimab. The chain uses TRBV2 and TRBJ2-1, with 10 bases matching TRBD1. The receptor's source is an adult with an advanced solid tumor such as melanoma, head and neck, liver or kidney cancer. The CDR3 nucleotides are TGTGCCAGCATCCGGGACAGGGGCGGGAGCTCCTACAATGAGCAGTTCTTC. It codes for CASIRDRGGSSYNEQFF.